Listed below are T cell receptor beta chains from one sample, sequenced in a study of PD-1 blockade in classical Hodgkin lymphoma. Here immunoSEQ multiplex PCR was the method, and the copy in TCRdb shows in-frame clones only, minus some. The data show almost 100,000 clones, approximately 92% seen once. The material sequenced was peripheral blood mononuclear cells (PBMCs), taken at baseline. The receptors shown here come from a human donor with classical Hodgkin lymphoma. Each CDR3 is given with its conserved first and last residue. D genes are given only for firm matches. Clone size, where shown, is once, few, many, or a class for clones that have expanded.

clone_size	d_call	v_call	j_call	cdr3_nt	cdr3_aa
-	TRBD2	TRBV30	TRBJ2-1	TGTGCCTGGAGTGTCGTAGCGGGAGGGTACAATGAGCAGTTCTTC	CAWSVVAGGYNEQFF
-	-	TRBV27	TRBJ2-7	TGTGCCAGCAGGCCCCCGAGCGGGCCCACCTCCTACGAGCAGTACTTC	CASRPPSGPTSYEQYF
-	-	TRBV5-1	TRBJ1-3	TGCGCCAGCAGCTATGAAGGGAGAAACACCATATATTTT	CASSYEGRNTIYF
-	TRBD2	TRBV2	TRBJ2-1	TGTGCCAGCAGTGAATGGGCTAGCGGGAGCAATGAGCAGTTCTTC	CASSEWASGSNEQFF
-	-	TRBV20-1	TRBJ1-1	TGCAGTGCTACCGGTTCGGCTGAAGCTTTCTTT	CSATGSAEAFF
-	-	TRBV6-5	TRBJ2-5	TGTGCCAGCAGGGACAGTGTGGAGGCCCAGTACTTC	CASRDSVEAQYF
-	TRBD1	TRBV7-8	TRBJ1-2	TGTGCCAGCAGCTTATTCGGACAGGCTGGCTATGGCTACACCTTC	CASSLFGQAGYGYTF
-	TRBD2	TRBV29-1	TRBJ2-3	TGCAGCGCAACCCAGCGGGAGTTGGCAGATACGCAGTATTTT	CSATQRELADTQYF
once	-	TRBV4-1	TRBJ2-5	TGCGCCAGCAGCCAAGCACCCCGGGTGGGAGAGACCCAGTACTTC	CASSQAPRVGETQYF
-	TRBD1	TRBV18	TRBJ1-5	TGTGCCAGCTCCCGGGACAGGGTGGAGAAATTTAGCAATCAGCCCCAGCATTTT	CASSRDRVEKFSNQPQHF
-	-	TRBV5-1	TRBJ2-3	TGCGCCAGCAGACAAGGACTGGGCCCCACAGATACGCAGTATTTT	CASRQGLGPTDTQYF